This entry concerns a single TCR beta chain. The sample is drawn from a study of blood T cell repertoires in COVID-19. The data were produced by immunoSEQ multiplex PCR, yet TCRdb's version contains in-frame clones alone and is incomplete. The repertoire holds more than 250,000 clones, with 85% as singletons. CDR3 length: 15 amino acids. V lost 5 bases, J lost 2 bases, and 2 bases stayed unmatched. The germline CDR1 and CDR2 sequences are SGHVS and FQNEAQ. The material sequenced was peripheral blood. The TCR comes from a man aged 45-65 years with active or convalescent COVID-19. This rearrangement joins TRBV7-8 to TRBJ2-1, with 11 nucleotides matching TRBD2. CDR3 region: CASSRLAGTYNEQFF. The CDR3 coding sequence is TGTGCCAGCAGCCGACTAGCGGGGACCTACAATGAGCAGTTCTTC.